In its sample, the clone carrying this T cell receptor beta chain was seen a few times. These data come from a study of T cells after yellow fever vaccination. Study in general: Preparation of fractions with low cell numbers was performed using SMART-Seq v4 Ultra Low Input.

V was pared by 3 bases and J by 4 bases, with 12 bases between. This CDR3 is 14 amino acids long. Germline V gene lookup returns CDR1 SGHRS and CDR2 YFSETQ. TCRdb re-called the 5' RACE reads with MiXCR, one entry per CDR3 protein. The sample records a few hundred thousand distinct CDR3 sequences, 18% being singletons. Sequenced here: PBMCs, sampled before the yellow fever booster vaccination. The TCR originated in a man in his late teens or twenties who received the YFV17D yellow fever vaccine. This rearrangement joins TRBV5-1 to TRBJ2-3; weak D call: TRBD1 (6 bases). This chain's CDR3 is CASSSGRGADTQYF. CDR3 nucleotide sequence: TGCGCCAGCAGCTCGGGCAGGGGAGCAGATACGCAGTATTTT.